The text below deals with one T cell receptor (beta chain). Its antigen is not identified. This specimen comes from a study of cytomegalovirus exposure and HLA in healthy donors. General observations from the study: Later on, a genetic analysis was performed. It linked a missense variant in DCLRE1C with V- and J-gene trimming of TCR beta. As was reported, the HLA-A and HLA-B alleles of most subjects were accurately predicted from TCR beta sequences.

The PCR was carried out with 60 Vbeta primers and 13 Jbeta primers. The assay was immunoSEQ multiplex PCR, and TCRdb's table has in-frame clones only and misses some. The repertoire table contains 200,000 to 250,000 clones. Trimming pared 2 bases from V and 2 bases from J, leaving 7 bases between. The CDR3 is 13 residues long. CDR1 and CDR2 (germline): KGHSH, LQKENI. This TCR was recovered from a girl aged 2 to 10 in good health and CMV-seropositive. V usage is TRBV18 and J usage is TRBJ2-7; D gene ambiguous. Sequenced sample: PBMCs. CDR3 loop: CASSPEATYEQYF. The CDR3 DNA reads TGTGCCAGCTCACCAGAGGCTACCTACGAGCAGTACTTC.